The 29 T cell receptor beta chains presented below share a single source sample, sequenced in a study of a mutant IDH1 vaccine in newly diagnosed glioma. Specified time point: week 11, during vaccination. Doses consisted of 300 ug of mutant IDH1 20-mer peptide each, paired with topical imiquimod. Sequencing was performed with immunoSEQ multiplex PCR; in TCRdb, only in-frame clones are kept and a portion is missing. The sample has roughly 57,000 clones; approximately 90% are singletons. These TCRs are of unknown antigen specificity. Sequencing used PBMCs, obtained from a glioma patient whose treatment included an IDH1 peptide vaccine. The source is a man aged 40-49 years with glioma.

This clone occurred a few times. The chain is built from TRBV30 and TRBJ1-5, with D perhaps TRBD1 (5 bases). CDR3 length: 14 residues. Germline V gene lookup returns CDR1 GTSNPN and CDR2 SVGIG (reference sequence). V was clipped by 2 bases and J by 0 bases, with 8 bases between them. For the CDR3, the DNA is TGTGCCTGGAGTCCGGGACTTAGCAATCAGCCCCAGCATTTT. Encoded protein: CAWSPGLSNQPQHF.

J is TRBJ2-2 and V is TRBV10-1; D possibly matches TRBD1 or TRBD2 (5 bases each). This CDR3 spans 14 amino acids. Germline V gene lookup returns CDR1 WNHNN and CDR2 SYGVQD (reference sequence). Trimming took off 6 bases at V and 1 base at J, with 9 bases between the two ends. CDR3 bases: TGCGCCAGCAGGGGGGACGGGAACACCGGGGAGCTGTTTTTT. It is translated as CASRGDGNTGELFF.

The V gene is TRBV30, the J gene TRBJ1-2; D remains unclear. The V end was cut by 2 bases, the J end by 8 bases, with 9 bases between. The CDR3 totals 11 residues. Germline V gene data show CDR1 as GTSNPN and CDR2 as SVGIG (reference sequence). The CDR3 is CAWSRQAGYTF. The DNA for the CDR3 is TGTGCCTGGAGTCGGCAGGCCGGCTACACCTTC.

The count of this clone is one. V and J are TRBV6-6 and TRBJ2-5; D possibly corresponds to TRBD2 (6 bases). V was cut by 0 bases and J by 2 bases, with 13 bases left in between. Germline V gives CDR1 MNHNY, CDR2 SVGAGI (reference sequence). The CDR3 sequence is 16 residues long. The CDR3 is CASSYSSPGRQETQYF. For the CDR3, the DNA is TGTGCCAGCAGTTACTCGAGTCCGGGGAGGCAAGAGACCCAGTACTTC.

V is TRBV2 and J is TRBJ2-6; 9 bases line up with TRBD1. V lost 5 bases to trimming and J lost 2 bases; unmatched junction nucleotides: 4. Germline V gene lookup returns CDR1 SNHLY and CDR2 FYNNEI. CDR3 length: 16 residues. The chain's CDR3 is CASSLTGGAGANVLTF. In DNA form, the CDR3 reads TGTGCCAGCAGTCTCACAGGGGGCGCTGGGGCCAACGTCCTGACTTTC. The full variable domain, rest sourced from reference TRBV2 and TRBJ2-6, is EPEVTQTPSHQVTQMGQEVILRCVPISNHLYFYWYRQILGQKVEFLVSFYNNEISEKSEIFDDQFSVERPDGSNFTLKIRSTKLEDSAMYFCASSLTGGAGANVLTFGAGSRLTVL.

The chain combines TRBV14 with TRBJ2-7; no clear D gene. V was pared by 2 bases and J by 2 bases, with 13 bases between. The CDR3 runs to 15 residues. Germline CDR1 and CDR2: SGHDN and FVKESK. This CDR3 is CASSQRVSLAYEQYF. Here the CDR3 DNA reads TGTGCCAGCAGCCAACGTGTCAGCTTGGCCTACGAGCAGTACTTC.

V usage is TRBV7-6 and J usage is TRBJ2-1, with D uncertain. Germline CDR1 reads SGHVS; CDR2 reads FNYEAQ. The length of the CDR3 is 12 residues. The V end was cut by 4 bases, the J end by 9 bases, with 10 bases between. CDR3 nucleotide sequence: TGTGCCAGCAGCTCTAGTGGAGTTGAGCAGTTCTTC. Translated: CASSSSGVEQFF. The whole variable domain, remainder taken from reference TRBV7-6 and TRBJ2-1, is GAGVSQSPRYKVTKRGQDVALRCDPISGHVSLYWYRQALGQGPEFLTYFNYEAQQDKSGLPNDRFSAERPEGSISTLTIQRTEQRDSAMYRCASSSSGVEQFFGPGTRLTVL.

V and J are TRBV10-3 and TRBJ2-2; TRBD1 might be the D (5 bases). Per the germline V gene, CDR1 is ENHRY and CDR2 is SYGVKD. The CDR3 has 15 amino acids. V dropped 6 bases and J dropped 1 base, with 12 bases sitting between them. The CDR3 region has the DNA TGTGCCATCAGGATAGGGGCCTTGAACACCGGGGAGCTGTTTTTT. Encoded protein: CAIRIGALNTGELFF.

V usage is TRBV18 and J usage is TRBJ1-5; D is possibly TRBD1 (6 bases). Between the trimmed V and J ends, which lost 2 bases and 3 bases, there was a span of 8 bases. Germline CDR1 and CDR2: KGHSH and LQKENI. The CDR3 has 14 residues. The CDR3 here is CASSPYRDNQPQHF. The CDR3 DNA reads as TGTGCCAGCTCACCATACAGGGACAATCAGCCCCAGCATTTT.

This chain connects TRBV15 to TRBJ2-5; 8 bases are a match to TRBD1. Germline lookup yields CDR1 LNHNV and CDR2 YYDKDF (reference sequence). This CDR3 has 15 amino acids. V gave up 4 bases and J gave up 4 bases; unmatched junction bases: 8. The CDR3 reads CATSIPLGQGETQYF. CDR3 in DNA: TGTGCCACCAGCATCCCCCTCGGACAGGGAGAGACCCAGTACTTC.

The CDR3 coding sequence is TGTGCCAGCAGCTTGTATTCCACCCGGGGGACAGGGATGGACGGCTACACCTTC. The encoded protein is CASSLYSTRGTGMDGYTF. This chain joins TRBV5-6 and TRBJ1-2, with 9 positions matching TRBD1. This CDR3 contains 18 residues. Germline-derived CDR1 and CDR2 are SGHDT and YYEEEE. The V segment lost 1 base and the J segment 8 bases; nucleotides outside the gene matches: 18.

This clone was found a few times. The chain combines TRBV2 with TRBJ1-5, with D unclear. The V and J ends lost 7 bases and 3 bases respectively, with 13 bases between them. Germline CDR1 and CDR2: SNHLY and FYNNEI. The CDR3 is 14 residues long. CDR3 region: CASTLEGYNQPQHF. CDR3 in DNA: TGTGCCAGCACTTTGGAGGGATACAATCAGCCCCAGCATTTT.

The chain links TRBV27 to TRBJ1-6, with unresolved D. The germline gives CDR1 MNHEY, CDR2 SMNVEV (reference sequence). V was pared by 3 bases and J by 8 bases, with 8 bases between. The CDR3 length is 13 residues. The CDR3 loop is CASSFKGDSPLHF. The CDR3 DNA reads TGTGCCAGCAGTTTCAAGGGTGATTCACCCCTCCACTTT.

The chain has TRBV28 and TRBJ1-2, with D maybe TRBD1 (5 bases). The CDR3 extends over 15 amino acids. Germline lookup yields CDR1 MDHEN and CDR2 SYDVKM. Trimming took off 5 bases at V and 0 bases at J, with 13 bases between the two ends. The CDR3 reads CASSMGRAANYGYTF. The CDR3 DNA reads TGTGCCAGCAGTATGGGCAGGGCGGCTAACTATGGCTACACCTTC.

The chain recombines TRBV28 with TRBJ1-5; 7 positions agree with TRBD1. V lost 6 bases to trimming and J lost 6 bases; unmatched junction nucleotides: 11. The CDR3 is made up of 15 amino acids. Germline CDR1 is MDHEN and CDR2 is SYDVKM. CDR3 region: CASSSSRGQGQPQHF. The CDR3 region has the DNA TGTGCCAGCAGCTCGTCAAGGGGGCAAGGTCAGCCCCAGCATTTT.

The genes are TRBV7-9 and TRBJ1-4, with D possibly TRBD1 on 6 matching bases. The germline CDR1 and CDR2 sequences are SEHNR and FQNEAQ (reference sequence). V was clipped by 4 bases and J by 3 bases, with 12 bases between them. This CDR3 comprises 15 residues. The CDR3 region has the DNA TGTGCCAGCAGCTCCCAGGGGAGGGCTAATGAAAAACTGTTTTTT. Its translation is CASSSQGRANEKLFF.

The CDR3 DNA follows: TGTGCCAGCAGCTTGTTCGGCCCGGGGGGGACAGATACGCAGTATTTT. Its translation: CASSLFGPGGTDTQYF. The chain combines TRBV5-4 with TRBJ2-3; 8 nucleotides match TRBD2. This CDR3 comprises 16 residues. Looked up from germline, CDR1 is SGHNT and CDR2 is YYREEE (reference sequence). Losses at the gene ends were 1 base for V and 3 bases for J; bases not matched to a gene: 7.

This chain joins TRBV7-2 and TRBJ2-2; D is possibly TRBD1 (6 bases). Germline values: CDR1 SGHTA, CDR2 FQGNSA. V was pared by 1 base and J by 4 bases, with 19 bases between. The length of the CDR3 is 18 residues. In nucleotides, the CDR3 is TGTGCCAGCAGCTTAGGTGCCCGGGCTAGCAGGGGCACCGGGGAGCTGTTTTTT. Its translation: CASSLGARASRGTGELFF.

Written as DNA, the CDR3 is TGTGCCAGCAGGCACCGTTCTCTAACTTCTGGAAACACCATATATTTT. It encodes CASRHRSLTSGNTIYF. The V call is TRBV5-6, the J call TRBJ1-3, with unresolved D. V was clipped by 5 bases and J by 1 base, with 16 bases between them. Germline values: CDR1 SGHDT, CDR2 YYEEEE. The CDR3 runs to 16 residues.

The chain combines TRBV19 with TRBJ1-4; possible D gene TRBD1, 6 bases. Trimming took 4 bases from V and 8 from J, leaving 14 bases between them. Germline V CDR1 and CDR2: LNHDA, SQIVND (reference sequence). CDR3 size: 14 residues. DNA for the CDR3: TGTGCCAGTAGTACCCAATCCGACAGGGAAAAACTGTTTTTT. It specifies CASSTQSDREKLFF. The entire variable domain, with the rest obtained from reference TRBV19 and TRBJ1-4, is as follows: DGGITQSPKYLFRKEGQNVTLSCEQNLNHDAMYWYRQDPGQGLRLIYYSQIVNDFQKGDIAEGYSVSREKKESFPLTVTSAQKNPTAFYLCASSTQSDREKLFFGSGTQLSVL.

The chain employs TRBV6-5 and TRBJ1-2, with a tentative D call TRBD1 (6 bases). The CDR3 is 16 residues long. V lost 0 bases, J lost 4 bases, and 15 bases lay in between. Germline V gene data show CDR1 as MNHEY and CDR2 as SVGAGI. CDR3 region: CASSYSRGARGYGYTF. In nucleotides, the CDR3 is TGTGCCAGCAGTTACTCGAGGGGGGCGCGGGGCTATGGCTACACCTTC.

The V call is TRBV13, the J call TRBJ2-5; 12 bases match TRBD2. CDR3 size: 21 residues. V was pared by 5 bases and J by 5 bases, with 24 bases of the junction left unmatched. Germline V gives CDR1 PRHDT, CDR2 FYEKMQ (reference sequence). The CDR3 is CASSPRDSQGLAGGTPETQYF. The DNA for the CDR3 is TGTGCCAGCAGCCCCCGGGACAGCCAAGGGCTAGCGGGAGGGACCCCCGAGACCCAGTACTTC.

The rearrangement uses TRBV6-5 and TRBJ1-2, with 8 bases that match TRBD1. CDR3 size: 13 residues. Unmatched junction bases numbered 6, after V lost 7 bases and J lost 5 bases. Looked up from germline, CDR1 is MNHEY and CDR2 is SVGAGI. The CDR3 region has the DNA TGTGCCAGCAAGAGACAGGGGAGGTATGGCTACACCTTC. It is translated as CASKRQGRYGYTF.

This chain links TRBV6-1 with TRBJ2-1; 9 bases map to TRBD1. This CDR3 contains 14 residues. J gave up 9 bases and V 1 base, and 4 bases lay outside the gene matches. Germline-derived CDR1 and CDR2 are MNHNS and SASEGT. Here the CDR3 reads CASSEGDRESEQFF. CDR3 nucleotides: TGTGCCAGCAGTGAAGGGGACAGGGAAAGTGAGCAGTTCTTC.

The chain uses TRBV10-2 and TRBJ1-6; 9 nucleotides line up with TRBD1. J lost 7 bases, V lost 4 bases, and 11 bases had no gene match. Per the germline V gene, CDR1 is WSHSY and CDR2 is SAAADI. This CDR3 is built from 17 residues. CDR3 sequence: CASSGVPRTGANSPLHF. The CDR3 DNA is TGCGCCAGCAGTGGAGTACCCCGGACAGGGGCGAATTCACCCCTCCACTTT.

V gene TRBV4-2 combines with J gene TRBJ2-7; TRBD1 might be the D (5 bases). Germline CDR1 reads LGHNA; CDR2 reads YNFKEQ. V lost 6 bases, J lost 0 bases, and 9 bases lay in between. The CDR3 covers 13 residues. CDR3 sequence reads: CASRKTDSYEQYF. The CDR3, as DNA: TGTGCCAGCAGAAAGACAGACTCCTACGAGCAGTACTTC.

V usage is TRBV7-2 and J usage is TRBJ1-2; D unclear. Germline loops: CDR1 SGHTA, CDR2 FQGNSA. This CDR3 is built from 15 residues. Trimming shortened V by 1 base and J by 4 bases, and 13 bases separated the two germline ends. This chain's CDR3 is CASSLVGGEAYGYTF. The DNA for the CDR3 is TGTGCCAGCAGCTTAGTCGGTGGAGAAGCCTATGGCTACACCTTC.

This chain uses TRBV30 with TRBJ2-1; tentatively, D is TRBD2 (6 bases). The CDR3 spans 15 residues. Germline V lookup: CDR1 GTSNPN, CDR2 SVGIG (reference sequence). Trimming pared 3 bases from V and 7 bases from J, leaving 19 bases between. The CDR3 spells CAWRAGSGVGNEQFF. The CDR3 nucleotides read TGTGCCTGGAGGGCTGGGTCGGGGGTCGGAAATGAGCAGTTCTTC.

CDR3 DNA sequence: TGTGCCAGCAACGTACACCGGGACTTCCCGCACTACGAGCAGTACTTC. It is translated as CASNVHRDFPHYEQYF. This chain joins TRBV7-8 and TRBJ2-7; possible D gene TRBD2, 6 bases. The germline CDR1 and CDR2 sequences are SGHVS and FQNEAQ. The CDR3 runs to 16 residues. The V gene lost 7 bases and the J gene lost 3 bases, with 22 bases spanning the gap. Full variable domain (outside the CDR3, taken from reference TRBV7-8 and TRBJ2-7): GAGVSQSPRYKVAKRGQDVALRCDPISGHVSLFWYQQALGQGPEFLTYFQNEAQLDKSGLPSDRFFAERPEGSVSTLKIQRTQQEDSAVYLCASNVHRDFPHYEQYFGPGTRLTVT.